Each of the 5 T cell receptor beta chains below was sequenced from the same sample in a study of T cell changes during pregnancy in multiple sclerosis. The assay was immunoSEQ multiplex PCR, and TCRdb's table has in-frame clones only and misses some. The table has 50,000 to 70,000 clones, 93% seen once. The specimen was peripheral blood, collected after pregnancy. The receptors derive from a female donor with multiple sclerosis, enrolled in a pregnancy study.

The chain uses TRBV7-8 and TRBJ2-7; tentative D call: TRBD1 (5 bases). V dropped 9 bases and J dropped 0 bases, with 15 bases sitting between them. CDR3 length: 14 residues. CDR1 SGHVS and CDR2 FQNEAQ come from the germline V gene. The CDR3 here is CASRGWVSSYEQYF. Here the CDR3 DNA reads TGTGCCAGTAGGGGCTGGGTTAGCTCCTACGAGCAGTACTTC.

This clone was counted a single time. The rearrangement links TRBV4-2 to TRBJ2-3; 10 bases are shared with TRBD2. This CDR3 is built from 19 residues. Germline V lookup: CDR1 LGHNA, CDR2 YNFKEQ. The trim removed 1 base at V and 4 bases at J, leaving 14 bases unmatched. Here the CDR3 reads CASSQAAGGPISAADTQYF. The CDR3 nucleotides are TGTGCCAGCAGCCAAGCAGCGGGAGGGCCAATCAGTGCGGCAGATACGCAGTATTTT.

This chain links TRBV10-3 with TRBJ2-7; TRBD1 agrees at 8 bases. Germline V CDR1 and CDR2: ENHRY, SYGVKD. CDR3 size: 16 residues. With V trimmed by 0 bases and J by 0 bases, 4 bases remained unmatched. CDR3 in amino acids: CAISESAGGPSYEQYF. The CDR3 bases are TGTGCCATCAGTGAGTCGGCAGGGGGCCCCTCCTACGAGCAGTACTTC.

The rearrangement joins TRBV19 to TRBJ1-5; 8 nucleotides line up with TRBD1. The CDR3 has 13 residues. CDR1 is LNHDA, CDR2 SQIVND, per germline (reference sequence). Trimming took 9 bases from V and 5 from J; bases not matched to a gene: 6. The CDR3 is CASQDREHQPQHF. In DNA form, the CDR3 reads TGTGCCAGCCAGGACAGGGAACATCAGCCCCAGCATTTT.

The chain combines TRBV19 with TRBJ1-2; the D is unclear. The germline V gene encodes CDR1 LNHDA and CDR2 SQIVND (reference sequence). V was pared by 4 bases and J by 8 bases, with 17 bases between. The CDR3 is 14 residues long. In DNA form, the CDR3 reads TGTGCCAGTAGTAAGCTCCTCGGTCGTCGGGGCTACACCTTC. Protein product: CASSKLLGRRGYTF.